These 4 T cell receptor beta chains originate from one sample sequenced in a study of response to subunit inactivated influenza vaccine. Each CDR3 protein is one row after TCRdb ran MiXCR on the RT-PCR reads. Among under 750,000 distinct CDR3 sequences, 12% were seen once, and the ten largest hold 9.5% to 13%. Material: PBMCs from blood, obtained on the day of vaccination. These receptor sequences come from a man aged 45 to 65 who received an inactivated influenza vaccine.

This clonotype was seen only a few times. V gene TRBV6-1 combines with J gene TRBJ1-1, with TRBD1 identical over 11 bases. Germline loops: CDR1 MNHNS, CDR2 SASEGT. This CDR3 spans 14 amino acids. V trimming: 6 bases; J trimming: 4 bases; junction bases outside the gene matches: 4. CDR3 in amino acids: CASREGQGVTEAFF. The CDR3 coding sequence is TGTGCCAGCAGAGAGGGACAGGGGGTCACTGAAGCTTTCTTT.

This clonotype was detected many times. This rearrangement joins TRBV24-1 to TRBJ1-5; no firm D call. V was trimmed by 2 bases and J by 1 base, leaving 8 bases between them. The germline V gene has CDR1 KGHDR and CDR2 SFDVKD. This CDR3 has 15 amino acids. The CDR3 sequence: CATSDSLESNQPQHF. For the CDR3, the DNA is TGTGCCACCAGTGATTCACTGGAGAGCAATCAGCCCCAGCATTTT.

The chain uses TRBV2 and TRBJ2-7, with 8 bases lining up with TRBD2. Germline assignment: CDR1 SNHLY and CDR2 FYNNEI. The CDR3 is 14 amino acids. The J segment lost 3 bases and the V segment lost 4 bases, leaving 5 bases of the junction unmatched. In DNA form, the CDR3 reads TGTGCCAGCAGTGCGGGGGGGGGGTACTACGAGCAGTACTTC. As protein: CASSAGGGYYEQYF.

The chain recombines TRBV20-1 with TRBJ2-1; maybe TRBD2 (6 bases). This CDR3 spans 12 amino acids. V was shortened by 7 bases and J by 7 bases, with 14 bases between the two germline ends. CDR1 is DFQATT, CDR2 SNEGSKA, per germline (reference sequence). CDR3 sequence: CSVWWGRNEQFF. CDR3 DNA sequence: TGCAGTGTTTGGTGGGGGAGGAATGAGCAGTTCTTC.